A single sample gave rise to the 3 T cell receptor beta chains below, sequenced in a study of T cells expressing NK-cell markers. TCRdb re-called the 5' RACE reads; every CDR3 protein appears as one record, without DNA. The specimen's table records approximately 550,000 distinct CDR3 sequences. The sequencing input was blood T cells: a sorted CD56 or NKG2C T cell subset, CD4+ or CD8+ T cells, or bulk PBMC T cells (not recorded which). The receptors stem from a man between 18 and 35 years old in good health.

CDR3 amino acids: CASRRETLAGGLTDTQYF. The chain employs TRBV5-1 and TRBJ2-3; TCRdb returns TRBD2, unconfirmable since there is no DNA. Germline V CDR1 and CDR2: SGHRS, YFSETQ. The CDR3 loop spans 18 amino acids.

V gene TRBV14 combines with J gene TRBJ2-7; TCRdb indicates TRBD1, and absent DNA this call remains unverified. CDR3 length: 15 residues. The V gene's germline CDR1 is SGHDN and CDR2 FVKESK. CDR3 amino acids: CASSQEVGGEIRQYF.

The chain's CDR3 is CASSSRGSNQPQHF. The V call is TRBV7-2, the J call TRBJ1-5. CDR1 is SGHTA and CDR2 is FQGNSA in the germline V gene. The CDR3 is 14 amino acids.